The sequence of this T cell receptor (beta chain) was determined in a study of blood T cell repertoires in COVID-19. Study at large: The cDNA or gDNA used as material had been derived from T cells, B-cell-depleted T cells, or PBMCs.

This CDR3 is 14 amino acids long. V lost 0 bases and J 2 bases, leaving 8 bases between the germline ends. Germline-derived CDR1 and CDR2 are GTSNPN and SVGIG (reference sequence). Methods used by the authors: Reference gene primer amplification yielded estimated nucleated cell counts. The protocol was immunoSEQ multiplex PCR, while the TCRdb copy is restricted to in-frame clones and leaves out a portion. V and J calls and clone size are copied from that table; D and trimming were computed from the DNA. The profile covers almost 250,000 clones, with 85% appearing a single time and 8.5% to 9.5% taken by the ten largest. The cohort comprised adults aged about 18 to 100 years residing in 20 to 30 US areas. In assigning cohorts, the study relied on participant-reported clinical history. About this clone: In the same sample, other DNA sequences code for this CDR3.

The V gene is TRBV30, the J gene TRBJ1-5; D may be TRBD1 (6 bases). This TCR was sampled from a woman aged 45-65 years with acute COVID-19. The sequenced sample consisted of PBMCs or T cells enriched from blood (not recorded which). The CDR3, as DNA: TGTGCCTGGAGTGTAAGACAGGGCAATCAGCCCCAGCATTTT. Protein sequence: CAWSVRQGNQPQHF.